These 23 T cell receptor beta chains were all obtained from the same sample, sequenced in a study of shared clonotypes between healthy human individuals (dated by TCRdb to about 2020). Library generation was performed with the immunoSEQ multiplex PCR assay. The clones in this table, taken by TCRdb from immuneACCESS, are in-frame only. Not every clone is retained; where verified, under half of the shortfall comes from an unresolved V gene, and the cause of the rest is unknown. The sample yields 1,400,000 or so clones; less than 99% were counted once. Clones ranked in the top ten supply about 0.34% of the sample. The specimen was naive CD4+ T cells sorted from blood. The cell subset or site label, read with the paper, signifies: CD45RA+ positively selected. Receptors originate from a man aged 25 to 45 in good health.

The chain couples TRBV5-1 to TRBJ1-2; TRBD1 matches at 12 bases. The CDR3 spans 16 residues. V shed 4 bases, J shed 10 bases, and the junction held 14 bases outside the gene matches. Germline V gene sequence: CDR1 SGHRS, CDR2 YFSETQ. The CDR3 here is CASSPTGTGGARDYTF. The CDR3 nucleotides are TGCGCCAGCAGCCCTACCGGGACAGGGGGCGCTCGGGACTACACCTTC.

The chain uses TRBV28 and TRBJ2-7; 9 bases align to TRBD1. The germline V gene has CDR1 MDHEN and CDR2 SYDVKM. V shed 4 bases, J shed 2 bases, and the junction held 9 bases outside the gene matches. This CDR3 comprises 16 residues. CDR3 nucleotides: TGTGCCAGCAGTTCACTTGGACAGGGGTCGGCCTACGAGCAGTACTTC. Protein: CASSSLGQGSAYEQYF. Drawing the rest from reference TRBV28 and TRBJ2-7, the complete variable domain is DVKVTQSSRYLVKRTGEKVFLECVQDMDHENMFWYRQDPGLGLRLIYFSYDVKMKEKGDIPEGYSVSREKKERFSLILESASTNQTSMYLCASSSLGQGSAYEQYFGPGTRLTVT.

The chain employs TRBV20-1 and TRBJ1-2; D may be TRBD1 (6 bases). Trimming took off 6 bases at V and 4 bases at J, with 9 bases between the two ends. There are 11 residues in the CDR3. Germline CDR1 DFQATT, CDR2 SNEGSKA (reference sequence). The CDR3 reads CSADRPYGYTF. The CDR3 DNA is TGCAGTGCCGACAGGCCCTATGGCTACACCTTC.

Here the CDR3 DNA reads TGTGCCAGCAGTGACGTGTGGAATGAGCAGTTCTTC. It yields the protein CASSDVWNEQFF. The chain has TRBV2 and TRBJ2-1; D gene ambiguous. This CDR3 is built from 12 residues. The V end lost 3 bases, the J end lost 7 bases, and 7 bases lay between the germline ends. Germline CDR1 and CDR2: SNHLY and FYNNEI.

This rearrangement joins TRBV7-9 to TRBJ2-5; 7 positions agree with TRBD2. The CDR3 contains 14 residues. Trimming at V came to 5 bases and at J to 1 base, leaving 4 bases not matched to a gene. Germline CDR1 is SEHNR and CDR2 is FQNEAQ (reference sequence). CDR3 region: CASSRTRPQETQYF. In DNA, the CDR3 is TGTGCCAGCAGCCGGACTAGACCCCAAGAGACCCAGTACTTC.

This chain links TRBV29-1 with TRBJ2-7, with a weak D call TRBD1 (6 bases). The CDR3 loop spans 12 amino acids. Germline assignment: CDR1 SQVTM and CDR2 ANQGSEA. V lost 5 bases and J lost 6, with 14 bases in between. CDR3 amino acids: CSVKQGLSEQYF. The CDR3 region has the DNA TGCAGCGTTAAACAGGGCCTCTCCGAGCAGTACTTC.

The chain has TRBV5-5 and TRBJ2-7; D is undetermined. There are 11 residues in the CDR3. Trimming took 7 bases from V and 2 from J, leaving 7 bases between them. Germline V gene data show CDR1 as SGHKS and CDR2 as YYEKEE (reference sequence). The CDR3 nucleotides are TGTGCCAGCGGATCCGCCTACGAGCAGTACTTC. Its protein product is CASGSAYEQYF.

The genes are TRBV6-6 and TRBJ2-2; TRBD1 agrees at 7 bases. The CDR3 is 14 amino acids. After removal of 5 bases from V and 5 bases from J, the junction contained 5 bases not matched to a gene. In germline, CDR1 is MNHNY, CDR2 SVGAGI (reference sequence). Here the CDR3 DNA reads TGTGCCAGCAGTAGGGACAGTGTTACCGGGGAGCTGTTTTTT. Translation: CASSRDSVTGELFF.

V and J are TRBV6-6 and TRBJ2-6; D might be TRBD1 or TRBD2, each matching 5 bases. Germline V CDR1 and CDR2: MNHNY, SVGAGI (reference sequence). Trimming left V 6 bases short and J 0 bases short, with 9 bases between. The CDR3 totals 15 residues. The CDR3 sequence: CASSRDPSGANVLTF. The CDR3 DNA follows: TGTGCCAGCAGCCGGGACCCCTCTGGGGCCAACGTCCTGACTTTC.

As concerns this clone: Additional DNA sequences in this sample encode the identical CDR3. The J gene is TRBJ2-7, the V gene TRBV9; TRBD1 or TRBD2 may be the D gene (5 bases each). The germline V gene encodes CDR1 SGDLS and CDR2 YYNGEE. CDR3 length: 14 residues. Trimming removed 8 bases at V and 0 bases at J, with 15 bases between. The CDR3 coding sequence is TGTGCCAGTTCTGGGGGAACTAGCTCCTACGAGCAGTACTTC. Encoded protein: CASSGGTSSYEQYF.

For this clone: Other DNA sequences within the sample encode an identical CDR3. The gene calls are TRBV5-1 and TRBJ2-1; TRBD2 aligns across 11 bases. Germline V gene data show CDR1 as SGHRS and CDR2 as YFSETQ. There are 15 residues in the CDR3. J was trimmed by 6 bases and V by 0 bases; bases with no gene match: 2. The CDR3 reads CASSLALAGGNEQFF. The CDR3 region has the DNA TGCGCCAGCAGCTTGGCCCTAGCGGGAGGCAATGAGCAGTTCTTC.

Note on this clone: Distinct nucleotide sequences in the sample also encode this CDR3. The genes are TRBV5-1 and TRBJ2-7; 10 nucleotides line up with TRBD2. Trimming took 1 base from V and 4 from J; bases not matched to a gene: 5. The CDR3 runs to 15 residues. CDR1 SGHRS and CDR2 YFSETQ come from the germline V gene. CDR3 nucleotides: TGCGCCAGCAGCTTGTTGGCTAGCGGGAGTTACGAGCAGTACTTC. This gives the protein CASSLLASGSYEQYF.

V gene TRBV11-2 combines with J gene TRBJ2-5, with 13 positions matching TRBD2. Germline CDR1 reads SGHAT; CDR2 reads FQNNGV. CDR3 length: 16 residues. Trimming cost V 4 bases and J 2 bases; bases outside gene matches: 4. CDR3 amino acids: CASSSGTSGIQETQYF. CDR3 in DNA: TGTGCCAGCAGCTCCGGGACTAGCGGGATTCAAGAGACCCAGTACTTC.

The chain links TRBV5-6 to TRBJ1-4, with D possibly TRBD1 on 5 matching bases. CDR1 is SGHDT, CDR2 YYEEEE, per germline. V dropped 3 bases and J dropped 8 bases, with 14 bases sitting between them. This CDR3 is 14 amino acids long. The CDR3 reads CASSSSGVLEKLFF. CDR3 nucleotides: TGTGCCAGCAGCTCCTCGGGGGTACTGGAAAAACTGTTTTTT.

The rearrangement joins TRBV5-6 to TRBJ2-2, with D unclear. This CDR3 has 14 amino acids. CDR1 is SGHDT and CDR2 is YYEEEE in the germline V gene. Trimming stripped 0 bases from V and 5 bases from J, with 8 bases between. The CDR3 spells CASSLVGLTGELFF. The CDR3 nucleotides are TGTGCCAGCAGCTTGGTGGGATTAACCGGGGAGCTGTTTTTT.

This clone was recorded once. The chain combines TRBV7-2 with TRBJ2-3; D tentatively fits TRBD1 or TRBD2 (5 bases each). This CDR3 has 16 amino acids. Between the trimmed V and J ends, which lost 4 bases and 1 base, there was a span of 15 bases. Germline-derived CDR1 and CDR2 are SGHTA and FQGNSA. The DNA for the CDR3 is TGTGCCAGCAGCTCCCATTCGGGGACGGGCACAGATACGCAGTATTTT. This encodes CASSSHSGTGTDTQYF.

The CDR3 DNA reads TGTGCCAGTAGTAGTCCAGCGCTTCAAGAGACCCAGTACTTC. It is translated as CASSSPALQETQYF. The chain uses TRBV19 and TRBJ2-5; D is ambiguous. The germline V gene has CDR1 LNHDA and CDR2 SQIVND (reference sequence). The CDR3 runs 14 residues. Between the trimmed V and J ends, which lost 4 bases and 2 bases, there was a span of 11 bases. Supplemented by reference TRBV19 and TRBJ2-5, the full variable domain reads DGGITQSPKYLFRKEGQNVTLSCEQNLNHDAMYWYRQDPGQGLRLIYYSQIVNDFQKGDIAEGYSVSREKKESFPLTVTSAQKNPTAFYLCASSSPALQETQYFGPGTRLLVL.

The chain has TRBV9 and TRBJ2-3, with 8 bases identical to TRBD2. V trimming: 4 bases; J trimming: 11 bases; junction bases outside the gene matches: 6. Germline V lookup: CDR1 SGDLS, CDR2 YYNGEE. The CDR3 is 12 amino acids. CDR3 sequence (DNA): TGTGCCAGCAGCTTCCCGGGACTAGTGCAGTATTTT. Amino acids: CASSFPGLVQYF.

The sample holds one count of this clone. V and J are TRBV28 and TRBJ1-5; the match to TRBD1 covers 7 bases. The CDR3 spans 16 residues. Per germline, CDR1 MDHEN and CDR2 SYDVKM. V lost 6 bases, J lost 1 base, and 9 bases stayed unmatched. The CDR3 DNA is TGTGCCAGCAGCCCCAGGGGGATGAGGAGCAATCAGCCCCAGCATTTT. It codes for CASSPRGMRSNQPQHF.

V usage is TRBV18 and J usage is TRBJ1-1; 8 bases match TRBD1. J lost 7 bases, V lost 4 bases, and 5 bases had no gene match. Germline CDR1 KGHSH, CDR2 LQKENI. The CDR3 extends over 13 amino acids. CDR3 loop: CASSRKDRVEAFF. CDR3 nucleotide sequence: TGTGCCAGCTCACGAAAGGACAGGGTTGAAGCTTTCTTT.

To note about this clone: A junction boundary mismatches the germline segment, possibly from a read error. Distinct nucleotide sequences in the sample also encode this CDR3. The V and J genes are TRBV7-2 and TRBJ1-5, with 7 bases fitting TRBD1. The CDR3 has 14 amino acids. The V gene's germline CDR1 is SGHTA and CDR2 FQGNSA. CDR3 bases: TGTGCCAGCAGTTTAGACAGGGTGAATCAGCCCCAGCATTTT. As protein: CASSLDRVNQPQHF.

The chain couples TRBV5-5 to TRBJ2-7; D is unclear. The germline V gene encodes CDR1 SGHKS and CDR2 YYEKEE (reference sequence). The CDR3 loop spans 13 amino acids. Trimming cost V 1 base and J 7 bases, with 12 bases left between them. CDR3 loop: CASSLNMGWEQYF. The CDR3 nucleotides are TGTGCCAGCAGCTTGAATATGGGCTGGGAGCAGTACTTC.

The V call is TRBV10-3, the J call TRBJ2-6; D remains unclear. The germline gives CDR1 ENHRY, CDR2 SYGVKD. V dropped 10 bases and J dropped 1 base, with 14 bases sitting between them. The CDR3 runs 15 residues. The CDR3: CATGPEISGANVLTF. DNA for the CDR3: TGTGCCACCGGACCAGAGATATCTGGGGCCAACGTCCTGACTTTC.